This T cell receptor beta chain was documented in a study of blood T cell repertoires in COVID-19. The data were produced by immunoSEQ multiplex PCR, yet TCRdb's version contains in-frame clones alone and is incomplete. The top ten hold 3% to 3.5% of the sample, which has 130,000 or so clones, approximately 80% seen once. The sequenced sample was peripheral blood. This TCR derives from a woman older than 75 with acute or convalescent COVID-19.

For the CDR3, the DNA is TGTGCCAGCAGCCAAAACAGGAGTCCTAACTATGGCTACACCTTC. This gives the protein CASSQNRSPNYGYTF. The J gene is TRBJ1-2, the V gene TRBV14; TRBD1 might be the D (5 bases). There are 15 residues in the CDR3. V gave up 2 bases and J gave up 0 bases, with 10 bases separating them. The germline V gene encodes CDR1 SGHDN and CDR2 FVKESK.